The entry below gives a single TCR beta chain sequence along with its context. TCRdb's copy holds only in-frame clones and misses some; the assay was immunoSEQ multiplex PCR. Of around 92,000 clones listed, 75% to 85% are singletons. This entry comes from a study of blood T cell repertoires in COVID-19. CDR1 is WSHSY and CDR2 is SAAADI in the germline V gene. Trimming pared 7 bases from V and 1 base from J, leaving 10 bases between. The length of the CDR3 is 14 residues. The chain uses TRBV10-2 and TRBJ2-2; a weak D match, TRBD2 (5 bases). The sequencing sample was made of peripheral blood. This TCR was recovered from a woman aged 80 or over with acute or convalescent COVID-19. CDR3 protein: CASTDYGNTGELFF. CDR3 DNA: TGCGCCAGCACCGACTATGGGAACACCGGGGAGCTGTTTTTT.